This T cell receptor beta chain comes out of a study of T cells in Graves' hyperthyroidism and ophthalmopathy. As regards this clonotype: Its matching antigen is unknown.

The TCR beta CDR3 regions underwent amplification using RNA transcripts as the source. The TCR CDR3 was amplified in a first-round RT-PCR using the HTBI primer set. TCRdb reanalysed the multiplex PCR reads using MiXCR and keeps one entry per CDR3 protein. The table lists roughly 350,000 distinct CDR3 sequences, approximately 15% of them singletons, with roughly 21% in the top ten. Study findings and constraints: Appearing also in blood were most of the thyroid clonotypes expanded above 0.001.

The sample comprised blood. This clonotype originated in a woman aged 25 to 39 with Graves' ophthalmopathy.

CDR3 coding DNA: TGTGCCAGCTCACCCGATCGACAGGGGTATTTGTCTGGGGCCAACGTCCTGACTTTC. This codes for CASSPDRQGYLSGANVLTF. V and J are TRBV18 and TRBJ2-6; 8 bases match TRBD1. The CDR3 has 19 amino acids. Germline V lookup: CDR1 KGHSH, CDR2 LQKENI. With V trimmed by 3 bases and J by 1 base, 11 bases remained unmatched.